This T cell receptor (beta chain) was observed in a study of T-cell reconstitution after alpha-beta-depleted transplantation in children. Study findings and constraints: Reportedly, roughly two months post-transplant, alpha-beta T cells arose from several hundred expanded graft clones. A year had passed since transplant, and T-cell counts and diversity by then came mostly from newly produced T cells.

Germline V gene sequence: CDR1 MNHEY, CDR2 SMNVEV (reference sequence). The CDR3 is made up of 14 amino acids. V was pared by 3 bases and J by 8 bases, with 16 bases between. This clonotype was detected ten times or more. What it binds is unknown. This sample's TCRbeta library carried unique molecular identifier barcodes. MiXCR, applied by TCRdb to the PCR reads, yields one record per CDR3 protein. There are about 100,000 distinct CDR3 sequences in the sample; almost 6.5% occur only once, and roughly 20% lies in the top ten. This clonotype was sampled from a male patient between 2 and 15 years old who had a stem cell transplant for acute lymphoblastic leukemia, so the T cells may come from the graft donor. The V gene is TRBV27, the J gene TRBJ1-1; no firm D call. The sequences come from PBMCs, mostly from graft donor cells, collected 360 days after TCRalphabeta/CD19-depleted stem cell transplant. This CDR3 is CASSFPGQHREAFF. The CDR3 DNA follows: TGTGCCAGCAGTTTCCCCGGGCAACATAGGGAAGCTTTCTTT.